The present T cell receptor (beta chain) was sequenced within a study of graft-versus-host responses after intestinal transplantation. Whole-study context: All of the recipients had induction that used anti-thymocyte globulin, then tacrolimus and steroids for about 3 years.

This clone was seen just once. Trimming removed 0 bases at V and 5 bases at J, with 10 bases between. The CDR3 runs 15 residues. CDR1 is MNHGY and CDR2 is SAAAGT in the germline V gene. Tissue processing of the graft released intraepithelial and lamina propria lymphocytes from it. The repertoire was sequenced with immunoSEQ multiplex PCR; TCRdb's copy has only in-frame clones and lacks some. The repertoire has around 1,100 clones, more than 65% of them found once; the top ten carry around 28%. The rearrangement joins TRBV6-8 to TRBJ1-4, with D perhaps TRBD1 (5 bases). The source was ileum tissue, collected 250 days after intestinal transplantation. This receptor was identified in a human patient who received an intestinal transplant, so some T cells may come from the graft donor. This CDR3 reads CASSYSAGQNEKLFF. The CDR3 DNA sequence: TGTGCCAGCAGTTACTCGGCAGGGCAAAATGAAAAACTGTTTTTT.